The clone carrying this T cell receptor beta chain was counted a few times. Its matching antigen is unknown. The data belong to a study of beta chain features in type 1 diabetes. Findings and caveats of the study: Shorter TCRB CDR3s, moderately but significantly so, marked every one of the four CD4+ subsets in Type 1 diabetes patients.

The CDR3 is made up of 15 amino acids. Per germline, CDR1 MNHEY and CDR2 SVGAGI. The ends were cut back, 2 bases at V and 8 bases at J, with 15 bases in the middle. The isolated RNA, all of it, was reverse transcribed, so expressed TCRB transcripts were what got sequenced. This table comes from immunoSEQ multiplex PCR, and its TCRdb copy is limited to in-frame clones, with some not included. The sample holds around 650,000 clones, 12% seen once. Sample: naive CD4+ T cells from blood. The TCR was taken from a man aged 25-40 years with type 1 diabetes. The chain joins TRBV6-5 to TRBJ2-2; D is ambiguous. The chain's CDR3 is CASSYLGPLTGELFF. In nucleotides, the CDR3 is TGTGCCAGCAGTTACCTCGGACCGTTGACAGGGGAGCTGTTTTTT.